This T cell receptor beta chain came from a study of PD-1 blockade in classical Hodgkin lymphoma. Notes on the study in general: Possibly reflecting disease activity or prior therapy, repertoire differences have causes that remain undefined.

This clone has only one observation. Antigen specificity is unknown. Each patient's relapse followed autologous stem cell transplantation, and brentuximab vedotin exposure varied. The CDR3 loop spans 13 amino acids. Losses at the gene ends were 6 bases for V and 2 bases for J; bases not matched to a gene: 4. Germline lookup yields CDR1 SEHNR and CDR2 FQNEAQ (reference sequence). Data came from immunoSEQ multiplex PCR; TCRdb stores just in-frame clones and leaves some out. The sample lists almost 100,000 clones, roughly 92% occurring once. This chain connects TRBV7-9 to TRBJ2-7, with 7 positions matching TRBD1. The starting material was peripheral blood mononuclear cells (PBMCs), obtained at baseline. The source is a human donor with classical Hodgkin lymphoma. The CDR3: CASRKGQTYEQYF. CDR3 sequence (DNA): TGTGCCAGCAGGAAGGGACAGACCTACGAGCAGTACTTC.